The 5 T cell receptor beta chains below all came from one sample that was sequenced in a study of Graves' ophthalmopathy and Graves' hyperthyroidism. The study amplified TCR beta CDR3 regions using RNA transcripts. RT-PCR in the first round used HTBI primers; a second-round multiplex PCR followed. TCRdb analysed the multiplex PCR reads with MiXCR anew, one entry per CDR3 protein. The sample holds about 400,000 distinct CDR3 sequences, about 17% seen once. The sample was peripheral blood. These receptor sequences come from a woman under 30 with Graves' ophthalmopathy.

The sample holds many counts of this clonotype. The V gene is TRBV11-2, the J gene TRBJ2-6; D remains unclear. Trimming took 10 bases from V and 1 from J, leaving 8 bases between them. Per the germline V gene, CDR1 is SGHAT and CDR2 is FQNNGV. The length of the CDR3 is 13 residues. CDR3 bases: TGTGCCACCCAGGCGTCTGGGGCCAACGTCCTGACTTTC. Translation gives CATQASGANVLTF.

This clonotype was counted ten times or more. The V and J genes are TRBV5-1 and TRBJ2-7; perhaps TRBD2 as D (5 bases). CDR1 is SGHRS and CDR2 is YFSETQ in the germline V gene. Trimming cost V 0 bases and J 5 bases, with 15 bases left between them. This CDR3 has 15 amino acids. CDR3 region: CASSLGDGNWNEQYF. The CDR3 DNA sequence: TGCGCCAGCAGCTTGGGTGACGGGAATTGGAACGAGCAGTACTTC.

At least ten counts were recorded for this clonotype. This rearrangement joins TRBV5-5 to TRBJ2-2; no firm D call. The CDR3 has 15 amino acids. V shed 4 bases and J shed 3 bases, with 13 bases lying between them. Germline values: CDR1 SGHKS, CDR2 YYEKEE (reference sequence). CDR3 sequence reads: CASSLGPIYTGELFF. CDR3 DNA sequence: TGTGCCAGCAGCCTCGGACCGATATACACCGGGGAGCTGTTTTTT.

The V gene is TRBV19, the J gene TRBJ1-1; TRBD1 matches at 8 bases. The CDR3 consists of 16 residues. CDR1 LNHDA and CDR2 SQIVND come from the germline V gene (reference sequence). With V trimmed by 5 bases and J by 1 base, 9 bases remained unmatched. The CDR3 DNA sequence: TGTGCCAGTAGTGACGGACAGGGTTTGGGGAACACTGAAGCTTTCTTT. It specifies CASSDGQGLGNTEAFF.

This clonotype has ten or more counts. The chain links TRBV2 to TRBJ2-7; D may be TRBD2 (6 bases). Germline V gives CDR1 SNHLY, CDR2 FYNNEI. This CDR3 region has 14 residues. V gave up 7 bases and J gave up 4 bases, with 17 bases separating them. CDR3 in DNA: TGTGCCAGCACCTCCGATGGGACTCGGTACGAGCAGTACTTC. This sequence encodes CASTSDGTRYEQYF.